This entry lists 29 T cell receptor beta chains sequenced from one sample in a study of identical twins. TCRdb itself ran the 5' RACE reads through MiXCR, one entry per CDR3 protein. The data contain some 1,700,000 distinct CDR3 sequences, around a third of them singletons. The sample taken for sequencing was cord blood. These receptors all come from a newborn girl in good health.

CDR3 in DNA: TGTGCCAGCAGTCTCCCAGGGGGCTCTGGGGCCAACGTCCTGACTTTC. Amino acids: CASSLPGGSGANVLTF. The chain has TRBV9 and TRBJ2-6, with TRBD1 matching 7 bases. CDR3 length equals 16 residues. CDR1 is SGDLS, CDR2 YYNGEE, per germline. V shed 5 bases, J shed 0 bases, and the junction held 5 bases outside the gene matches.

This clonotype was seen a few times. The V call is TRBV9, the J call TRBJ2-2; D not certain. Per the germline V gene, CDR1 is SGDLS and CDR2 is YYNGEE. Between the trimmed V and J ends, which lost 4 bases and 7 bases, there was a span of 11 bases. This CDR3 has 13 amino acids. CDR3 in amino acids: CASSPPSGGELFF. The CDR3 nucleotides are TGTGCCAGCAGCCCACCTTCGGGCGGGGAGCTGTTTTTT.

The CDR3 DNA reads as TGCGCCAGCAGCCAAGAATTTTGGACTCCGGGGGGCACAGATACGCAGTATTTT. Encoded protein: CASSQEFWTPGGTDTQYF. This rearrangement joins TRBV4-1 to TRBJ2-3, with D possibly TRBD2 on 6 matching bases. CDR1 and CDR2 (germline): MGHRA, YSYEKL. The CDR3 covers 18 residues. Trimming left V 0 bases short and J 1 base short, with 17 bases between.

There are a few counts of this clonotype. The chain carries TRBV20-1 and TRBJ2-3; D perhaps matches TRBD1 (5 bases). V was cut by 4 bases and J by 4 bases, with 9 bases left in between. The CDR3 contains 12 residues. Germline lookup yields CDR1 DFQATT and CDR2 SNEGSKA (reference sequence). The CDR3 nucleotides are TGCAGTGCTATTCCCAGGGCAGATACGCAGTATTTT. Encoded protein: CSAIPRADTQYF.

This rearrangement joins TRBV5-1 to TRBJ2-1; 8 nucleotides line up with TRBD2. After removal of 5 bases from V and 3 bases from J, the junction contained 7 bases not matched to a gene. The CDR3 spans 15 residues. CDR1 is SGHRS, CDR2 YFSETQ, per germline. CDR3 in amino acids: CASRAGLAIYNEQFF. In DNA, the CDR3 is TGCGCCAGCAGAGCCGGACTAGCTATCTACAATGAGCAGTTCTTC.

The chain is built from TRBV20-1 and TRBJ2-1, with 8 bases that match TRBD2. This CDR3 has 15 amino acids. The trim removed 1 base at V and 5 bases at J, leaving 7 bases unmatched. Germline V gives CDR1 DFQATT, CDR2 SNEGSKA (reference sequence). This chain's CDR3 is CSARGPGGRNNEQFF. CDR3 DNA sequence: TGCAGTGCTAGAGGACCGGGAGGGCGGAACAATGAGCAGTTCTTC.

This clonotype was counted only a few times. The rearrangement uses TRBV27 and TRBJ1-3; D is undetermined. This CDR3 contains 13 residues. CDR1 and CDR2 (germline): MNHEY, SMNVEV (reference sequence). Trimming stripped 3 bases from V and 4 bases from J, with 7 bases between. The CDR3 is CASSLRQGNTIYF. In nucleotides, the CDR3 is TGTGCCAGCAGTTTGCGGCAAGGAAACACCATATATTTT.

This clonotype occurred a few times. The chain is built from TRBV27 and TRBJ2-1; D is ambiguous. Trimming pared 3 bases from V and 0 bases from J, leaving 15 bases between. The CDR3 contains 17 residues. CDR1 is MNHEY and CDR2 is SMNVEV in the germline V gene (reference sequence). The CDR3, as DNA: TGTGCCAGCAGTTTTGGTAGCATCCCAAGCTCCTACAATGAGCAGTTCTTC. This encodes CASSFGSIPSSYNEQFF.

J is TRBJ2-1 and V is TRBV6-5, with a tentative D call TRBD2 (5 bases). This CDR3 comprises 13 residues. V lost 2 bases and J lost 9, with 11 bases in between. Germline-derived CDR1 and CDR2 are MNHEY and SVGAGI. CDR3 in DNA: TGTGCCAGCAGTTACCGGGGTTTGGGTGAGCAGTTCTTC. The encoded protein is CASSYRGLGEQFF.

The chain is built from TRBV20-1 and TRBJ2-3; no definite D call. CDR3 length: 14 amino acids. Between the trimmed V and J ends, which lost 4 bases and 0 bases, there was a span of 11 bases. Per germline, CDR1 DFQATT and CDR2 SNEGSKA (reference sequence). CDR3 DNA: TGCAGTGCTACACTGCGACCTAGCACAGATACGCAGTATTTT. This codes for CSATLRPSTDTQYF.

This clonotype appeared a few times. The rearrangement links TRBV9 to TRBJ2-7; D may match TRBD1 or TRBD2 (5 bases each). The end of the DNA aligns better with TRBJ2-5, so the J call may be wrong. Germline V gene data show CDR1 as SGDLS and CDR2 as YYNGEE. The CDR3 consists of 14 residues. The CDR3 spells CASSVGHGAQTQYF. The CDR3, as DNA: TGTGCCAGCAGCGTAGGTCACGGGGCTCAGACCCAGTACTTC.

CDR3 bases: TGCAGTGCTGCGCAATCTAATGAAAAACTGTTTTTT. It codes for CSAAQSNEKLFF. This rearrangement joins TRBV20-1 to TRBJ1-4; D is ambiguous. The V gene lost 5 bases and the J gene lost 3 bases, with 7 bases spanning the gap. From germline, CDR1 is DFQATT and CDR2 SNEGSKA (reference sequence). The CDR3 is 12 residues long.

This clonotype turned up a few times. V gene TRBV7-9 combines with J gene TRBJ1-1; D is unresolved. The CDR3 spans 14 residues. Germline CDR1 SEHNR, CDR2 FQNEAQ (reference sequence). The V and J ends lost 2 bases and 1 base respectively, with 8 bases between them. The CDR3 DNA reads as TGTGCCAGCAGCTTAAATTCCAAGAACACTGAAGCTTTCTTT. Its translation is CASSLNSKNTEAFF.

This clonotype was seen a handful of times. This sequence joins TRBV7-6 and TRBJ2-7, with D possibly TRBD1 on 6 matching bases. Trimming stripped 2 bases from V and 5 bases from J, with 13 bases between. The CDR3 is 14 residues long. The germline CDR1 and CDR2 sequences are SGHVS and FNYEAQ. The CDR3 is CASSLQGIGNEQYF. CDR3 in DNA: TGTGCCAGCAGCTTACAGGGGATTGGGAACGAGCAGTACTTC.

A note on this clonotype: The junction departs from germline at one end; a sequencing error may be responsible. This rearrangement joins TRBV12-3 or TRBV12-4 to TRBJ2-5, with 9 bases lining up with TRBD2. CDR3 length equals 13 residues. In DNA form, the CDR3 reads TGTGCCAGCAGTCTACAATTAGCGGGAGACCCGTTCTTC. Its protein product is CASSLQLAGDPFF.

The chain joins TRBV7-2 to TRBJ2-3; D uncertain. V dropped 2 bases and J dropped 2 bases, with 20 bases sitting between them. CDR3 length equals 18 residues. Germline CDR1 reads SGHTA; CDR2 reads FQGNSA. This chain's CDR3 is CASSLRILRAGNTDTQYF. The DNA of the CDR3 is TGTGCCAGCAGCTTACGGATCTTAAGGGCCGGAAACACAGATACGCAGTATTTT.

V is TRBV28 and J is TRBJ2-5, with 8 bases that match TRBD1. V shed 7 bases, J shed 11 bases, and the junction held 18 bases outside the gene matches. This CDR3 comprises 15 residues. In germline, CDR1 is MDHEN, CDR2 SYDVKM. CDR3 sequence reads: CASKFRDRPYNEQYF. The CDR3 nucleotides read TGTGCCAGCAAGTTCCGGGACAGGCCCTACAATGAGCAGTACTTC. Variable domain in full (rest from reference TRBV28 and TRBJ2-5): DVKVTQSSRYLVKRTGEKVFLECVQDMDHENMFWYRQDPGLGLRLIYFSYDVKMKEKGDIPEGYSVSREKKERFSLILESASTNQTSMYLCASKFRDRPYNEQYFGPGTRLLVL.

This chain uses TRBV6-5 with TRBJ1-2, with a weak D call TRBD1 (6 bases). Looked up from germline, CDR1 is MNHEY and CDR2 is SVGAGI. This CDR3 spans 13 amino acids. The ends were cut back, 7 bases at V and 4 bases at J, with 13 bases in the middle. The CDR3 DNA reads as TGTGCCAGCATGGCCAGGGGAGGCTATGGCTACACCTTC. Its protein product is CASMARGGYGYTF.

The V and J genes are TRBV6-1 and TRBJ1-2, with a possible D match to TRBD1 (6 bases). In germline, CDR1 is MNHNS, CDR2 SASEGT. Between the trimmed V and J ends, which lost 2 bases and 7 bases, there was a span of 11 bases. CDR3 length: 13 residues. The CDR3 is CASSEQGSSGYTF. CDR3 sequence (DNA): TGTGCCAGCAGTGAACAGGGGAGTAGTGGCTACACCTTC.

This clonotype was observed a few times. The chain's CDR3 is CASGSSGSTDTQYF. Written as DNA, the CDR3 is TGTGCCAGCGGTTCTAGCGGGAGCACAGATACGCAGTATTTT. The chain carries TRBV6-1 and TRBJ2-3; TRBD2 agrees at 8 bases. The CDR3 contains 14 residues. The V segment lost 8 bases and the J segment 0 bases; nucleotides outside the gene matches: 4. Germline V gene sequence: CDR1 MNHNS, CDR2 SASEGT.

The chain recombines TRBV6-2 or TRBV6-3 with TRBJ1-6; D unclear. Germline CDR1 is MNHEY and CDR2 is SVGEGT. Trimming pared 8 bases from V and 14 bases from J, leaving 22 bases between. The CDR3 is 14 residues long. CDR3 amino acids: CASHNTAGPSTLHF. CDR3 sequence (DNA): TGTGCCAGCCATAACACCGCCGGGCCATCCACCCTCCACTTT.

V usage is TRBV6-1 and J usage is TRBJ1-4; 10 positions agree with TRBD1. Germline V gene data show CDR1 as MNHNS and CDR2 as SASEGT. Trimming removed 6 bases from V and 2 bases from J; junction bases left unmatched: 3. The CDR3 runs to 15 residues. CDR3 in DNA: TGTGCCAGCAGGGGGACAGGGGTCACTAATGAAAAACTGTTTTTT. Translating gives CASRGTGVTNEKLFF.

The chain links TRBV27 to TRBJ1-1; 10 nucleotides align to TRBD1. V dropped 0 bases and J dropped 3; count of bases not matched to a gene: 1. There are 15 residues in the CDR3. The germline V gene has CDR1 MNHEY and CDR2 SMNVEV (reference sequence). CDR3 coding DNA: TGTGCCAGCAGTTTATCGACAGGGGGCTACACTGAAGCTTTCTTT. It codes for CASSLSTGGYTEAFF.

The rearrangement links TRBV19 to TRBJ1-5; 7 bases match TRBD1. After removal of 1 base from V and 3 bases from J, the junction contained 6 bases not matched to a gene. Germline V gene data show CDR1 as LNHDA and CDR2 as SQIVND (reference sequence). The CDR3 runs 16 residues. This CDR3 is CASSIGLGQLNQPQHF. The DNA of the CDR3 is TGTGCCAGTAGTATAGGTTTGGGACAGCTCAATCAGCCCCAGCATTTT.

This chain links TRBV28 with TRBJ2-1; 12 positions agree with TRBD2. The DNA matches TRBJ2-7 better at its end, which makes the J call doubtful. The germline gives CDR1 MDHEN, CDR2 SYDVKM. The CDR3 sequence is 16 residues long. CDR3 DNA sequence: TGTGCCAGCAGTTTATATCTAGCGGGAGGGTACAATGAGCAGTACTTC. This sequence encodes CASSLYLAGGYNEQYF.

The V and J genes are TRBV7-2 and TRBJ1-5; weak D call: TRBD1 (5 bases). The CDR3 runs to 16 residues. The ends were cut back, 3 bases at V and 1 base at J, with 13 bases in the middle. Per the germline V gene, CDR1 is SGHTA and CDR2 is FQGNSA. CDR3: CASSLQTRASNQPQHF. In DNA, the CDR3 is TGTGCCAGCAGCTTGCAGACCAGGGCCAGCAATCAGCCCCAGCATTTT.

This chain uses TRBV5-5 with TRBJ1-1; D unresolved. The CDR3 sequence is 15 residues long. The germline V and J ends were trimmed by 0 bases and 0 bases, with 9 bases remaining between them. The V gene's germline CDR1 is SGHKS and CDR2 YYEKEE (reference sequence). In DNA, the CDR3 is TGTGCCAGCAGCTTGGAGTGGCGCATGAACACTGAAGCTTTCTTT. Translation: CASSLEWRMNTEAFF. Full variable domain (missing parts from reference TRBV5-5 and TRBJ1-1): DAGVTQSPTHLIKTRGQQVTLRCSPISGHKSVSWYQQVLGQGPQFIFQYYEKEERGRGNFPDRFSARQFPNYSSELNVNALLLGDSALYLCASSLEWRMNTEAFFGQGTRLTVV.

V and J are TRBV7-9 and TRBJ2-5; possible D gene TRBD1, 5 bases. Trimming removed 5 bases at V and 2 bases at J, with 12 bases between. The CDR3 contains 14 residues. Germline assignment: CDR1 SEHNR and CDR2 FQNEAQ (reference sequence). CDR3 sequence: CASSPRQPQETQYF. The CDR3 coding sequence is TGTGCCAGCAGCCCACGACAGCCTCAAGAGACCCAGTACTTC.

This clonotype has just a few counts. The chain uses TRBV27 and TRBJ2-5, with 8 bases lining up with TRBD2. Germline V CDR1 and CDR2: MNHEY, SMNVEV (reference sequence). The CDR3 sequence is 16 residues long. The V and J ends lost 2 bases and 11 bases, in that order; junction bases with no gene match: 16. The CDR3 is CASSLGGLVTYNEQYF. The DNA of the CDR3 is TGTGCCAGCAGTTTAGGGGGACTAGTCACCTACAATGAGCAGTACTTC.